This T cell receptor beta chain stems from a study of CD8 T cells in ankylosing spondylitis. Study-wide results and caveats: About eight highly homologous variants made up a TCR beta motif that seemed to typify ankylosing spondylitis blood. In synovial fluid and blood from reactive arthritis, some motif variants were previously reported. Reportedly, disease-linked clones are significantly enriched in ankylosing spondylitis patients' matched synovial fluid.

This clonotype was seen many times. No antigen is known for it. Via MiXCR, TCRdb re-called the 5' RACE reads, giving one row per CDR3 protein. The table lists 150,000 to 200,000 distinct CDR3 sequences, under 35% of them singletons. The CDR3 has 16 residues. The V segment lost 6 bases and the J segment 7 bases; nucleotides outside the gene matches: 13. CDR1 is DFQATT, CDR2 SNEGSKA, per germline (reference sequence). The source of this sequence is a male donor with ankylosing spondylitis. Sequencing was carried out using synovial fluid, either unsorted or a sorted T cell fraction (not recorded which). The J gene is TRBJ1-6, the V gene TRBV20-1, with 9 bases identical to TRBD1. In DNA form, the CDR3 reads TGCAGTGCGCCCCGGAGCCAAACAGGGGGCAATTCACCCCTCCACTTT. Amino acids: CSAPRSQTGGNSPLHF.